Shown below are 25 T cell receptor beta chains from a single sample sequenced in a study of follicular helper T cells after annual influenza vaccination. The protocol was immunoSEQ multiplex PCR, while the TCRdb copy is restricted to in-frame clones and leaves out a portion. The profile shows roughly 7,000 clones, approximately 80% of them singletons. Stated time point: 2015-2016 season, 7 days after influenza vaccination. The sample consisted of CXCR5+ CD38- circulating T follicular helper cells from blood, taken 7 days after influenza vaccination. Subset indicated: circulating Tfh, non-naive CD4+CXCR5+PD-1+ (ICOS+CD38+ or ICOS-CD38-). The receptors here all came from an adult who received the influenza vaccine.

This chain uses TRBV6-1 with TRBJ1-5; D is perhaps TRBD1 (6 bases). V shed 9 bases and J shed 6 bases, with 12 bases lying between them. CDR1 MNHNS and CDR2 SASEGT come from the germline V gene. This CDR3 spans 12 amino acids. The CDR3 spells CASIQGGQPQHF. The CDR3 region has the DNA TGTGCCAGTATACAGGGAGGTCAGCCCCAGCATTTT.

This chain joins TRBV27 and TRBJ2-2; weak D call: TRBD2 (5 bases). V was trimmed by 6 bases and J by 4 bases, leaving 12 bases between them. Germline values: CDR1 MNHEY, CDR2 SMNVEV (reference sequence). The CDR3 spans 14 residues. The CDR3: CASRSSGITGELFF. CDR3 nucleotide sequence: TGTGCCAGCAGGTCCTCCGGGATCACCGGGGAGCTGTTTTTT.

The chain has TRBV9 and TRBJ2-1, with 8 bases matching TRBD2. This CDR3 comprises 18 residues. The J segment lost 13 bases and the V segment lost 1 base, leaving 22 bases of the junction unmatched. CDR1 is SGDLS, CDR2 YYNGEE, per germline. As DNA, the CDR3 is TGTGCCAGCAGCGTAAGCCCCGCTAGCGCGGGAGGCCTAGATTCTCAGTTCTTC. Encoded protein: CASSVSPASAGGLDSQFF.

The gene calls are TRBV6-6 and TRBJ1-1; no definite D call. With 6 bases removed from V and 4 bases from J, the gap between germline ends came to 15 bases. This CDR3 is built from 14 residues. CDR1 is MNHNY and CDR2 is SVGAGI in the germline V gene (reference sequence). CDR3 in DNA: TGTGCCAGCAGAATTTCGTTAGGGAGCACTGAAGCTTTCTTT. Translated, it gives CASRISLGSTEAFF.

The V call is TRBV5-6, the J call TRBJ1-1; D unclear. The CDR3 is made up of 13 amino acids. V lost 2 bases and J lost 3, with 8 bases in between. Germline V gives CDR1 SGHDT, CDR2 YYEEEE. CDR3 residues: CASSFLKDTEAFF. The CDR3 DNA is TGTGCCAGCAGCTTTTTGAAGGACACTGAAGCTTTCTTT.

The CDR3 protein is CAITDNTKGLNYGYTF. In DNA, the CDR3 is TGTGCCATCACAGATAATACCAAAGGACTAAACTATGGCTACACCTTC. V is TRBV10-3 and J is TRBJ1-2; D remains unclear. The CDR3 runs to 16 residues. With 7 bases removed from V and 2 bases from J, the gap between germline ends came to 20 bases. Germline V gives CDR1 ENHRY, CDR2 SYGVKD.

The chain is built from TRBV12-2 and TRBJ2-1; TRBD2 was called by the table and not checked on the DNA. TRBV12-2 is assigned pseudogene status. This CDR3 has 15 amino acids. CDR3 nucleotide sequence: TGTGCAAGTCGCTCGGGACTAGCGGGAAACAATGAGCAGTTCTTC. It translates to CASRSGLAGNNEQFF.

The CDR3 is CASSESKQTSVVVKFF. Written as DNA, the CDR3 is TGTGCCAGCAGTGAATCCAAACAGACTAGCGTAGTCGTCAAGTTCTTC. The rearrangement uses TRBV6-1 and TRBJ2-1; 8 bases agree with TRBD2. Germline V lookup: CDR1 MNHNS, CDR2 SASEGT. The CDR3 loop spans 16 amino acids. The V gene end was trimmed by 2 bases and the J gene end by 14 bases; junction bases not matched to a gene: 17.

This clone was found once. The chain is built from TRBV29-1 and TRBJ2-3; D may be TRBD2 (5 bases). This CDR3 is 14 amino acids long. Germline V gives CDR1 SQVTM, CDR2 ANQGSEA. V dropped 6 bases and J dropped 0 bases, with 13 bases sitting between them. The CDR3 DNA is TGCAGCGTGGCAGCGGATACGAGCACAGATACGCAGTATTTT. It specifies CSVAADTSTDTQYF.

CDR3 region: CSARQSTTYNEQFF. The CDR3 DNA sequence: TGCAGCGCCCGACAGTCCACAACCTACAATGAGCAGTTCTTC. V usage is TRBV29-1 and J usage is TRBJ2-1, with D maybe TRBD1 (5 bases). Germline lookup yields CDR1 SQVTM and CDR2 ANQGSEA. The CDR3 has 14 residues. Deletions cut 7 bases from V and 2 bases from J, with 15 bases between.

The genes are TRBV2 and TRBJ1-1; D not certain. The CDR3 is made up of 12 amino acids. V lost 6 bases, J lost 4 bases, and 9 bases lay in between. CDR1 is SNHLY and CDR2 is FYNNEI in the germline V gene. As DNA, the CDR3 is TGTGCCAGCAGCGTTTCGGGCACTGAAGCTTTCTTT. Translation gives CASSVSGTEAFF.

This clone was detected only a few times. This chain uses TRBV5-1 with TRBJ2-3; 9 nucleotides agree with TRBD1. The ends lost 3 bases at V and 7 bases at J; junction bases unmatched: 9. This CDR3 is built from 15 residues. Germline CDR1 is SGHRS and CDR2 is YFSETQ. The CDR3 DNA reads as TGCGCCAGCAGCTCCCCGGGACAGGGTTTCAATACGCAGTATTTT. It specifies CASSSPGQGFNTQYF.

This chain connects TRBV6-1 to TRBJ2-3; 11 nucleotides line up with TRBD2. Germline V CDR1 and CDR2: MNHNS, SASEGT. This CDR3 comprises 15 residues. The V and J ends lost 3 bases and 3 bases, in that order; junction bases with no gene match: 2. The CDR3 loop reads CASSDSGRGTDTQYF. The CDR3 DNA sequence: TGTGCCAGCAGTGATAGCGGGAGGGGGACAGATACGCAGTATTTT.

This clone was recorded only once. The rearrangement uses TRBV18 and TRBJ2-3; a weak D match, TRBD1 (7 bases). Trimming removed 0 bases at V and 5 bases at J, with 12 bases between. The CDR3 covers 15 residues. Germline V gene data show CDR1 as KGHSH and CDR2 as LQKENI. CDR3 sequence: CASSPPAGGRDTQYF. CDR3 nucleotides: TGTGCCAGCTCACCACCGGCAGGGGGGCGAGATACGCAGTATTTT.

V usage is TRBV7-9 and J usage is TRBJ1-5, with D tentatively TRBD1 (6 bases). The CDR3 consists of 14 residues. Germline values: CDR1 SEHNR, CDR2 FQNEAQ (reference sequence). The ends were cut back, 5 bases at V and 6 bases at J, with 14 bases in the middle. CDR3 sequence (DNA): TGTGCCAGCAGCCCCGGGGGCCTGGGTCAGCCCCAGCATTTT. Translated: CASSPGGLGQPQHF. The entire variable domain, with the rest obtained from reference TRBV7-9 and TRBJ1-5, is as follows: DTGVSQNPRHKITKRGQNVTFRCDPISEHNRLYWYRQTLGQGPEFLTYFQNEAQLEKSRLLSDRFSAERPKGSFSTLEIQRTEQGDSAMYLCASSPGGLGQPQHFGDGTRLSIL.

The V gene is TRBV18, the J gene TRBJ1-5; no clear D gene. This CDR3 region has 14 residues. V gave up 4 bases and J gave up 2 bases, with 9 bases separating them. CDR1 and CDR2 from the germline V gene are KGHSH and LQKENI. The CDR3 region has the DNA TGTGCCAGCTCACACACGCCTGGCAATCAGCCCCAGCATTTT. The encoded protein is CASSHTPGNQPQHF.

The V call is TRBV28, the J call TRBJ1-4; no clear D gene. V was pared by 1 base and J by 0 bases, with 6 bases between. The CDR3 runs to 15 residues. Looked up from germline, CDR1 is MDHEN and CDR2 is SYDVKM. CDR3 protein: CASSLSGSTNEKLFF. For the CDR3, the DNA is TGTGCCAGCAGTTTATCGGGTTCAACTAATGAAAAACTGTTTTTT.

The chain recombines TRBV6-5 with TRBJ2-1; 8 bases fit TRBD2. CDR1 and CDR2 from the germline V gene are MNHEY and SVGAGI. The CDR3 spans 14 residues. V dropped 5 bases and J dropped 4; count of bases not matched to a gene: 4. In DNA form, the CDR3 reads TGTGCCAGCAGTAGAGCGGGAGCGTACAATGAGCAGTTCTTC. It encodes CASSRAGAYNEQFF.

Written as DNA, the CDR3 is TGTGCCAGCGGAGAACAGCGGCCGAGCTCCTACGAGCAGTACTTC. As protein: CASGEQRPSSYEQYF. The V and J genes are TRBV2 and TRBJ2-7; a possible D gene is TRBD2 (5 bases). The CDR3 loop spans 15 amino acids. Germline lookup yields CDR1 SNHLY and CDR2 FYNNEI. V lost 8 bases and J 0 bases, leaving 17 bases between the germline ends.

V gene TRBV28 combines with J gene TRBJ1-1; possible D gene TRBD1, 5 bases. Germline lookup yields CDR1 MDHEN and CDR2 SYDVKM. The CDR3 is 13 amino acids. Trimming shortened V by 6 bases and J by 1 base, and 9 bases separated the two germline ends. CDR3 residues: CASRWGGNTEAFF. CDR3 sequence (DNA): TGTGCCAGCAGGTGGGGGGGGAACACTGAAGCTTTCTTT.

The rearrangement joins TRBV28 to TRBJ2-7; TRBD1 matches 10 bases. Trimming cost V 5 bases and J 6 bases; bases outside gene matches: 13. Per the germline V gene, CDR1 is MDHEN and CDR2 is SYDVKM. The CDR3 consists of 16 residues. The CDR3 here is CASSPSTGGFIGEQYF. As DNA, the CDR3 is TGTGCCAGCAGTCCATCGACAGGGGGCTTTATTGGCGAGCAGTACTTC.

This clone was found once. The chain joins TRBV4-2 to TRBJ2-1; TRBD2 matches at 13 bases. The V segment lost 1 base and the J segment 0 bases; nucleotides outside the gene matches: 6. Germline values: CDR1 LGHNA, CDR2 YNFKEQ. The length of the CDR3 is 19 residues. CDR3 loop: CASSQGFRLAGGSYNEQFF. CDR3 DNA sequence: TGTGCCAGCAGCCAAGGATTCAGACTAGCGGGAGGCTCCTACAATGAGCAGTTCTTC.

Here the CDR3 DNA reads TGTGCCAGCAGCTTGACGATAGGGCCCCAGCATTTT. Translated: CASSLTIGPQHF. V is TRBV7-9 and J is TRBJ1-5; D is uncertain. This CDR3 is built from 12 residues. CDR1 SEHNR and CDR2 FQNEAQ come from the germline V gene (reference sequence). Trimming shortened V by 3 bases and J by 9 bases, and 9 bases separated the two germline ends.

In DNA form, the CDR3 reads TGCAGCGCCCACCTGGGGACGGCCGGGGATGAGCAGTTCTTC. Residues: CSAHLGTAGDEQFF. The gene calls are TRBV29-1 and TRBJ2-1, with D perhaps assigned TRBD1 or TRBD2 (5 bases each). This CDR3 comprises 14 residues. The V end lost 7 bases, the J end lost 8 bases, and 21 bases lay between the germline ends. Germline V lookup: CDR1 SQVTM, CDR2 ANQGSEA.

The V call is TRBV5-1, the J call TRBJ2-5, with 7 positions matching TRBD2. Germline CDR1 SGHRS, CDR2 YFSETQ. The trim removed 6 bases at V and 4 bases at J, leaving 12 bases unmatched. The CDR3 spans 15 residues. CDR3 coding DNA: TGCGCCAGCAAAACTGTCACTAGCGCAGCAGAGACCCAGTACTTC. As protein: CASKTVTSAAETQYF.